This record looks at one T cell receptor beta chain sequence and its context. Antigen: not known. The sample belongs to a study of shared clonotypes between healthy human individuals. General study findings and limits: All-four-donor shared clonotypes had higher generation probabilities than non-shared clonotypes did.

Libraries were prepared by immunoSEQ multiplex PCR; TCRdb keeps only in-frame clonotypes and omits some of them. The sample records hundreds of thousands of clones, 90% to 97% being singletons. V was clipped by 10 bases and J by 7 bases, with 16 bases between them. Germline V gene sequence: CDR1 ENHRY, CDR2 SYGVKD. This CDR3 region has 12 residues. The sequenced sample consisted of naive CD4+ T cells sorted from blood. The subset is: CD45RA+ positively selected. The chain recombines TRBV10-3 with TRBJ1-2, with D possibly being TRBD1 (6 bases). The TCR originated in a woman aged 25 to 39 in good health. The CDR3 region has the DNA TGTGCCACCCGGACAGCCTCGGGTGGCTACACCTTC. The encoded protein is CATRTASGGYTF.